A selection of T cell receptor beta chains follows, all from one sample in a study of human T cells and chemical hapten exposure. TCRdb processed the RACE reads anew with MiXCR; each CDR3 protein has one entry. This sample has approximately 80,000 distinct CDR3 sequences, with 10% found just once. Sequences were derived from whole blood, sampled in connection with sensitization to the hapten diphenylcyclopropenone (DPC). These receptor sequences come from a woman between 25 and 40 years old with alopecia areata. Some clones in this sample may be carry-over from other donors' samples. Both conserved end residues are part of each CDR3. The order of the fields is V gene, J gene, CDR3 length, clone size, D gene, CDR3 DNA, CDR3 protein. A D gene is named only where the DNA matches it firmly. Only part of the rows carry a size: once, few, many, or a class if the clone is expanded.

V gene: TRBV7-2
J gene: TRBJ2-2
CDR3 length: 13
clone size: NA
D gene: NA
CDR3 DNA: TGTGCCAGCAGCGCAGGGGCGGGCGGGGAGCTGTTTTTT
CDR3 protein: CASSAGAGGELFF

V gene: TRBV12-3/TRBV12-4
J gene: TRBJ2-5
CDR3 length: 15
clone size: few
D gene: TRBD1
CDR3 DNA: TGTGCCAGCAGTTCGAGCCGGGACAGCCAAGAGACCCAGTACTTC
CDR3 protein: CASSSSRDSQETQYF

V gene: TRBV5-1
J gene: TRBJ1-5
CDR3 length: 15
clone size: NA
D gene: NA
CDR3 DNA: TGCGCCAGCAGCCCGACGTGGGGGAATGGTCAGCCCCAGCATTTT
CDR3 protein: CASSPTWGNGQPQHF

V gene: TRBV21-1
J gene: TRBJ2-6
CDR3 length: 16
clone size: many
D gene: NA
CDR3 DNA: TGTGCCAGCAGCCCCTCTGCCCCCCGGAGGGCCAACGTCCTGACTTTC
CDR3 protein: CASSPSAPRRANVLTF

V gene: TRBV27
J gene: TRBJ2-5
CDR3 length: 17
clone size: many
D gene: NA
CDR3 DNA: TGTGCCAGCAGTTTATATTTCGCCGGCCTGATGAGGGAGACCCAGTACTTC
CDR3 protein: CASSLYFAGLMRETQYF

V gene: TRBV5-1
J gene: TRBJ2-7
CDR3 length: 13
clone size: many
D gene: NA
CDR3 DNA: TGCGCCAGCACCCCTGACGGGTCCTACGAGCAGTACTTC
CDR3 protein: CASTPDGSYEQYF

V gene: TRBV18
J gene: TRBJ2-3
CDR3 length: 15
clone size: many
D gene: NA
CDR3 DNA: TGTGCCAGCTCACCACCGGGGGTGAGCACAGATACGCAGTATTTT
CDR3 protein: CASSPPGVSTDTQYF

V gene: TRBV4-3
J gene: TRBJ1-1
CDR3 length: 15
clone size: many
D gene: NA
CDR3 DNA: TGCGCCAGCAGCCGAGACCCCGCTTGGAACACTGAAGCTTTCTTT
CDR3 protein: CASSRDPAWNTEAFF

V gene: TRBV5-1
J gene: TRBJ2-2
CDR3 length: 13
clone size: few
D gene: TRBD2
CDR3 DNA: TGCGCCAGCGGGAGGGATAACACCGGGGAGCTGTTTTTT
CDR3 protein: CASGRDNTGELFF

V gene: TRBV18
J gene: TRBJ2-1
CDR3 length: 15
clone size: NA
D gene: TRBD1
CDR3 DNA: TGTGCCAGCTCACCGAGGGACAGGGCCTACAATGAGCAGTTCTTC
CDR3 protein: CASSPRDRAYNEQFF

V gene: TRBV12-3/TRBV12-4
J gene: TRBJ1-1
CDR3 length: 13
clone size: few
D gene: NA
CDR3 DNA: TGTGCCAGCAGTCGGGACCTGAACACTGAAGCTTTCTTT
CDR3 protein: CASSRDLNTEAFF

V gene: TRBV29-1
J gene: TRBJ1-2
CDR3 length: 16
clone size: many
D gene: TRBD1
CDR3 DNA: TGCAGCGTTGTCGGCGCAACCAGGGGGTTGAACTATGGCTACACCTTC
CDR3 protein: CSVVGATRGLNYGYTF

V gene: TRBV29-1
J gene: TRBJ2-7
CDR3 length: 13
clone size: NA
D gene: NA
CDR3 DNA: TGCAGCGTTGCAGGGGGGATCGGCTACGAGCAGTACTTC
CDR3 protein: CSVAGGIGYEQYF

V gene: TRBV28
J gene: TRBJ2-5
CDR3 length: 11
clone size: NA
D gene: NA
CDR3 DNA: TGTGCCAGCAGTGACAAAGAGACCCAGTACTTC
CDR3 protein: CASSDKETQYF

V gene: TRBV30
J gene: TRBJ1-3
CDR3 length: 13
clone size: many
D gene: TRBD1
CDR3 DNA: TGTGCCTGCTGGCAGGGGGAGGGAAACACCATATATTTT
CDR3 protein: CACWQGEGNTIYF

V gene: TRBV20-1
J gene: TRBJ1-6
CDR3 length: 14
clone size: NA
D gene: NA
CDR3 DNA: TGCAGTGCTAGAGATCAAGGTTACGGTTCACCCCTCCACTTT
CDR3 protein: CSARDQGYGSPLHF

V gene: TRBV14
J gene: TRBJ2-5
CDR3 length: 12
clone size: many
D gene: NA
CDR3 DNA: TGTGCCAGCAGCCAAGATCCGGAGACCCAGTACTTC
CDR3 protein: CASSQDPETQYF

V gene: TRBV27
J gene: TRBJ2-5
CDR3 length: 14
clone size: many
D gene: NA
CDR3 DNA: TGTGCCAGCCGAGCTGGGGGCAGGGGTGAGACCCAGTACTTC
CDR3 protein: CASRAGGRGETQYF

V gene: TRBV5-1
J gene: TRBJ2-1
CDR3 length: 15
clone size: NA
D gene: NA
CDR3 DNA: TGCGCCAGCAGCTTGGACACGAGCTCCTACAATGAGCAGTTCTTC
CDR3 protein: CASSLDTSSYNEQFF

V gene: TRBV5-1
J gene: TRBJ2-7
CDR3 length: 13
clone size: NA
D gene: NA
CDR3 DNA: TGCGCCAGCAGCTTTGAAACGGCGGGCGAGCAGTACTTC
CDR3 protein: CASSFETAGEQYF

V gene: TRBV4-3
J gene: TRBJ1-2
CDR3 length: 15
clone size: few
D gene: NA
CDR3 DNA: TGCGCCAGCAGCCAAGTACCAGGAACCAACTATGGCTACACCTTC
CDR3 protein: CASSQVPGTNYGYTF

V gene: TRBV7-9
J gene: TRBJ1-3
CDR3 length: 11
clone size: few
D gene: NA
CDR3 DNA: TGTGCCAGCAGCCCCTTGAACACCATATATTTT
CDR3 protein: CASSPLNTIYF

V gene: TRBV29-1
J gene: TRBJ1-2
CDR3 length: 14
clone size: many
D gene: NA
CDR3 DNA: TGCAGCGTTGATTTTGGACACGTTTTTGGTGGCTACACCTTC
CDR3 protein: CSVDFGHVFGGYTF

V gene: TRBV6-5
J gene: TRBJ1-4
CDR3 length: 15
clone size: many
D gene: NA
CDR3 DNA: TGTGCCAGCAGATACGGGCTGACAGTTAATGAAAAACTGTTTTTT
CDR3 protein: CASRYGLTVNEKLFF

V gene: TRBV27
J gene: TRBJ2-3
CDR3 length: 15
clone size: few
D gene: TRBD2
CDR3 DNA: TGTGCCAGCAGTCTAGCGGGAGCAAGGGCAGATACGCAGTATTTT
CDR3 protein: CASSLAGARADTQYF

V gene: TRBV5-5
J gene: TRBJ2-5
CDR3 length: 12
clone size: many
D gene: NA
CDR3 DNA: TGTGCCAGCAGCTTGGCCGCCGGGACCCAGTACTTC
CDR3 protein: CASSLAAGTQYF

V gene: TRBV5-1
J gene: TRBJ2-3
CDR3 length: 16
clone size: many
D gene: NA
CDR3 DNA: TGCGCCAGCAGCGACGTGACAGCTTCGGGGTTAGATACGCAGTATTTT
CDR3 protein: CASSDVTASGLDTQYF

V gene: TRBV20-1
J gene: TRBJ1-1
CDR3 length: 14
clone size: many
D gene: NA
CDR3 DNA: TGCAGTGCTAGATTGGGGGGACCTAACACTGAAGCTTTCTTT
CDR3 protein: CSARLGGPNTEAFF

V gene: TRBV27
J gene: TRBJ2-6
CDR3 length: 19
clone size: many
D gene: NA
CDR3 DNA: TGTGCCAGCAGTCCAAGGTGGATAGCGTTCACCGGCGGGGCCAACGTCCTGACTTTC
CDR3 protein: CASSPRWIAFTGGANVLTF

V gene: TRBV28
J gene: TRBJ1-5
CDR3 length: 15
clone size: many
D gene: TRBD1
CDR3 DNA: TGTGCCAGCAGTGTAGCGGGACAGCTTAATCAGCCCCAGCATTTT
CDR3 protein: CASSVAGQLNQPQHF

V gene: TRBV13
J gene: TRBJ1-2
CDR3 length: 14
clone size: many
D gene: TRBD1
CDR3 DNA: TGTGCCAGCAGCCCGCGGACAGGGAATCCTGGCTACACCTTC
CDR3 protein: CASSPRTGNPGYTF

V gene: TRBV6-6
J gene: TRBJ1-2
CDR3 length: 12
clone size: many
D gene: NA
CDR3 DNA: TGTGCCAGCAGTTACGGACAGTCAAGTTGCACCTTC
CDR3 protein: CASSYGQSSCTF

V gene: TRBV27
J gene: TRBJ1-1
CDR3 length: 11
clone size: NA
D gene: NA
CDR3 DNA: TGTGCCACACGAGGGTTGACTGAAGCTTTCTTT
CDR3 protein: CATRGLTEAFF

V gene: TRBV7-3
J gene: TRBJ2-7
CDR3 length: 15
clone size: NA
D gene: NA
CDR3 DNA: TGTGCCAGCAGCTTATATGGGCAGGGAGCCTACGAGCAGTACTTC
CDR3 protein: CASSLYGQGAYEQYF

V gene: TRBV6-5
J gene: TRBJ2-1
CDR3 length: 16
clone size: many
D gene: TRBD2
CDR3 DNA: TGTGCCAGCAGTTACTCGCCCGGGACTAGTCTCAATGAGCAGTTCTTC
CDR3 protein: CASSYSPGTSLNEQFF

V gene: TRBV2
J gene: TRBJ2-2
CDR3 length: 14
clone size: many
D gene: NA
CDR3 DNA: TGTGCCAGCAGCGCTACCTTGGGGACCGGGGAGCTGTTTTTT
CDR3 protein: CASSATLGTGELFF

V gene: TRBV5-4
J gene: TRBJ2-5
CDR3 length: 14
clone size: NA
D gene: NA
CDR3 DNA: TGTGCCAGCAGCCCAGGGGTGGTACAGGAGACCCAGTACTTC
CDR3 protein: CASSPGVVQETQYF

V gene: TRBV29-1
J gene: TRBJ2-2
CDR3 length: 17
clone size: NA
D gene: NA
CDR3 DNA: TGCAGCGGGAAACAGCGGAACGCGGGTTCGGGCACCGGGGAGCTGTTTTTT
CDR3 protein: CSGKQRNAGSGTGELFF

V gene: TRBV4-1
J gene: TRBJ2-7
CDR3 length: 16
clone size: many
D gene: NA
CDR3 DNA: TGCGCCAGCAGCCAAGTCCCAGGACACCTGGGCTTGGAGCAGTACTTC
CDR3 protein: CASSQVPGHLGLEQYF

V gene: TRBV6-5
J gene: TRBJ1-6
CDR3 length: 16
clone size: few
D gene: NA
CDR3 DNA: TGTGCCAGCAGTTACGGTCCCAACAGGGCCAATTCACCCCTCCACTTT
CDR3 protein: CASSYGPNRANSPLHF

V gene: TRBV4-2
J gene: TRBJ2-3
CDR3 length: 17
clone size: few
D gene: NA
CDR3 DNA: TGTGCCAGCAGCCCGGGGGCTAGCGGAGGCTTCACAGATACGCAGTATTTT
CDR3 protein: CASSPGASGGFTDTQYF

V gene: TRBV4-2
J gene: TRBJ2-3
CDR3 length: 16
clone size: NA
D gene: TRBD2
CDR3 DNA: TGTGCCAGCAGCCAAGATGATCGGGGGGGCCCAGATACGCAGTATTTT
CDR3 protein: CASSQDDRGGPDTQYF

V gene: TRBV6-1
J gene: TRBJ1-2
CDR3 length: 16
clone size: few
D gene: NA
CDR3 DNA: TGTGCCAGCAGGGGGATACAGGGTGATTACTTCTATGGCTACACCTTC
CDR3 protein: CASRGIQGDYFYGYTF

V gene: TRBV28
J gene: TRBJ1-1
CDR3 length: 14
clone size: NA
D gene: TRBD1
CDR3 DNA: TGTGCCAGCAGTTTATCGGGACAGGGCTTTAAGGCTTTCTTT
CDR3 protein: CASSLSGQGFKAFF

V gene: TRBV7-9
J gene: TRBJ2-5
CDR3 length: 14
clone size: many
D gene: NA
CDR3 DNA: TGTGCCAGCAGCCGTAGGACGCTACAAGAGACCCAGTACTTC
CDR3 protein: CASSRRTLQETQYF

V gene: TRBV7-2
J gene: TRBJ1-5
CDR3 length: 16
clone size: many
D gene: NA
CDR3 DNA: TGTGCCAGCAGCGTACCAGGGGAGGTCCTGAATCAGCCCCAGCATTTT
CDR3 protein: CASSVPGEVLNQPQHF

V gene: TRBV5-6
J gene: TRBJ2-7
CDR3 length: 15
clone size: NA
D gene: NA
CDR3 DNA: TGTGCCAGCAGCTTGGTTCCGGGGGGCGTCTACGAGCAGTACTTC
CDR3 protein: CASSLVPGGVYEQYF

V gene: TRBV7-9
J gene: TRBJ2-7
CDR3 length: 13
clone size: few
D gene: TRBD2
CDR3 DNA: TGTGCCAGCAGCGCGGGAGGGGGGTACGAGCAGTACTTC
CDR3 protein: CASSAGGGYEQYF